The clone carrying this TCR beta chain was detected ten times or more. This entry comes from a study of Graves' ophthalmopathy and Graves' hyperthyroidism. The authors amplified TCR beta CDR3 regions, and they did so from RNA transcripts for repertoire sequencing. Investigators did first-round RT-PCR with HTBI primers, then second-round multiplex PCR. TCRdb recomputed calls from the multiplex PCR reads with MiXCR, one row per CDR3 protein. Of roughly 400,000 distinct CDR3 sequences listed, roughly 15% were seen once; the top ten hold approximately 7%. Establishment of the diagnosis relied upon clinical symptoms, serum thyroxine, TRAb, thyroid ultrasound and orbital computed tomography. The sequenced material came from peripheral blood. The receptor was isolated from a young woman with stable Graves' hyperthyroidism.

The CDR3 loop reads CASSPQSSGNTIYF. DNA of the CDR3: TGTGCCAGTAGTCCCCAGAGCTCTGGAAACACCATATATTTT. V gene TRBV19 combines with J gene TRBJ1-3; no definite D call. The CDR3 extends over 14 amino acids. CDR1 is LNHDA, CDR2 SQIVND, per germline (reference sequence). V lost 5 bases and J 0 bases, leaving 8 bases between the germline ends.